This is a list of T cell receptor beta chains from one sample in a study of regulatory T cells in long-lasting Graves disease. One entry per CDR3 protein results from TCRdb running MiXCR on the multiplex PCR reads. The sample contains 450,000 to 600,000 distinct CDR3 sequences, under 20% of which appear only once. The sample was also reused in another study, on T cells in Graves' hyperthyroidism and ophthalmopathy.

The sequencing used peripheral blood mononuclear cells (PBMCs), collected at new diagnosis, from a patient treated with antithyroid drugs. These receptors all come from a middle-aged man with Graves disease. The CDR3 runs from the conserved cysteine through the conserved F or W. The D gene is left open where the match is weak. Size is stated for part of the rows, as once, few or many counts, or as a class when the clone is expanded.

j_gene | d_gene | v_gene | abundance | len | CDR3nt | CDR3aa
TRBJ2-1 | - | TRBV2 | many | 11 | TGTGCCAGCGACGGACGTGGTGAGCAGTTCTTC | CASDGRGEQFF
TRBJ1-2 | - | TRBV5-1 | many | 13 | TGCGCCAGCAGCTTACCTTCCCACTATGGCTACACCTTC | CASSLPSHYGYTF
TRBJ2-7 | TRBD2 | TRBV25-1 | - | 16 | TGTGCCAGCAGTGCGGTTGGGACTAGCGGGATCTACGAGCAGTACTTC | CASSAVGTSGIYEQYF
TRBJ2-3 | - | TRBV6-1 | many | 14 | TGTGCCAGCAGTGAAGCGCGACGAACAGATACGCAGTATTTT | CASSEARRTDTQYF
TRBJ1-1 | TRBD1 | TRBV6-4 | - | 14 | TGTGCCAGCAGTGCCGGGACAGCAGGATCAGAAGCTTTCTTT | CASSAGTAGSEAFF
TRBJ1-5 | - | TRBV12-5 | many | 15 | TGTGCTAGTGCCCACCCGGGCAGGGGCAATCAGCCCCAGCATTTT | CASAHPGRGNQPQHF
TRBJ2-3 | - | TRBV20-1 | few | 17 | TGCAGTGCTGCGCCGCCCACTCCCGGCCGGGCCCCAGATACGCAGTATTTT | CSAAPPTPGRAPDTQYF
TRBJ1-2 | TRBD1 | TRBV18 | many | 14 | TGTGCCAGCTCACCCGACAGGGGATTCTATGGCTACACCTTC | CASSPDRGFYGYTF
TRBJ2-4 | TRBD1 | TRBV12-3/TRBV12-4 | many | 12 | TGTGCCAGCAGCTACGACACGACAGGGAAGTACTTC | CASSYDTTGKYF
TRBJ2-3 | TRBD2 | TRBV20-1 | few | 15 | TGCAGTGCTAGAGATAAAGCCGGGAGGAGAGATACGCAGTATTTT | CSARDKAGRRDTQYF
TRBJ1-2 | - | TRBV30 | few | 14 | TGTGCCTGGAGTGTACGGGAACAGGACTATGGCTACACCTTC | CAWSVREQDYGYTF
TRBJ2-5 | - | TRBV10-3 | - | 13 | TGTGCCATCAGTTCAGGGCTTCAAGAGACCCAGTACTTC | CAISSGLQETQYF
TRBJ1-4 | - | TRBV29-1 | - | 14 | TGCAGCGTGGCAATAGGCACAACTAATGAAAAACTGTTTTTT | CSVAIGTTNEKLFF
TRBJ2-3 | - | TRBV7-9 | many | 14 | TGTGCCAGCAGCCCACGGGGCAGCACAGATACGCAGTATTTT | CASSPRGSTDTQYF
TRBJ1-1 | - | TRBV27 | few | 20 | TGTGCCAGCAGTTCCAAACAACCGGACCGAGCCTTCTGGGTCTTTTTAGAAGCTTTCTTT | CASSSKQPDRAFWVFLEAFF
TRBJ2-1 | TRBD2 | TRBV7-2 | many | 15 | TGTGCCAGCAGCTTGGACAGCGGGAGGAGAAATGAGCAGTTCTTC | CASSLDSGRRNEQFF